Included here is one T cell receptor beta chain sequence, with context. This specimen belongs to a study of shared T cell receptors in the human thymus. Some clones are missing from TCRdb's copy, which holds only in-frame ones; the method was immunoSEQ multiplex PCR. The sample yields about 660,000 clones, approximately 87% seen once. Separately, the same data were catalogued under a study of human thymus T cells. That study adds: From resections taken during corrective heart surgery, the thymus tissue was obtained. The authors found apparently biased V and J gene usage in thymic and blood repertoires. Related research described thymic repertoires that were highly overlapping among unrelated individuals.

The material sequenced was thymocytes. This receptor was identified in a boy under two years old with a congenital heart defect.

This CDR3 reads CSATGQDHYGYTF. DNA of the CDR3: TGCAGCGCGACCGGACAGGATCACTATGGCTACACCTTC. This chain joins TRBV29-1 and TRBJ1-2; 7 bases are a match to TRBD1. The CDR3 has 13 amino acids. The germline gives CDR1 SQVTM, CDR2 ANQGSEA. Trimming cost V 7 bases and J 3 bases; bases outside gene matches: 8.